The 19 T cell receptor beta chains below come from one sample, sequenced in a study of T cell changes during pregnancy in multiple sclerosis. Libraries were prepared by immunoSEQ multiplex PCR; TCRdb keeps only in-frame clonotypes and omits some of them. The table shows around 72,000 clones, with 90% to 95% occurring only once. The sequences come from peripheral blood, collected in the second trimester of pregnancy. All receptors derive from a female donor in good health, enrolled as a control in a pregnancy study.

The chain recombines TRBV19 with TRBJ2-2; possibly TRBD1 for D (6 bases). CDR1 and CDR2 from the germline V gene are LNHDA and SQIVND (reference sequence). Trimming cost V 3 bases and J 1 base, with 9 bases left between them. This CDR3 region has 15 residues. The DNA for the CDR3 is TGTGCCAGTAGTATGGGGGCAGGGAACACCGGGGAGCTGTTTTTT. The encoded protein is CASSMGAGNTGELFF.

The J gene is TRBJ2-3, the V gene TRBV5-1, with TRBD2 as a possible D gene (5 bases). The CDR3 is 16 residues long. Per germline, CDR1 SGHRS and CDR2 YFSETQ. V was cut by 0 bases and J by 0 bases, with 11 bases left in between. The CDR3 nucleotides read TGCGCCAGCAGCTTGGATGGCAGGACTAGCACAGATACGCAGTATTTT. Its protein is CASSLDGRTSTDTQYF.

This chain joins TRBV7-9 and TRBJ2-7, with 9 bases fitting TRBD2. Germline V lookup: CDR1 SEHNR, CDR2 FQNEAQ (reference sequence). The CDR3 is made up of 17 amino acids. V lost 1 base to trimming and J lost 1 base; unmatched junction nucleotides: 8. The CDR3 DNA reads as TGTGCCAGCAGCTTAGGTGCGGGGGGGCCTAGGTCCTACGAGCAGTACTTC. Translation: CASSLGAGGPRSYEQYF.

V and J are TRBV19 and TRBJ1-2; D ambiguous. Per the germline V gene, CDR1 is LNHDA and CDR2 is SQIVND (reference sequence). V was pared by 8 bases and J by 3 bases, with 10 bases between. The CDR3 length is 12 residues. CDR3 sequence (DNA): TGTGCCAGTTGCCGGGGTGACTATGGCTACACCTTC. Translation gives CASCRGDYGYTF.

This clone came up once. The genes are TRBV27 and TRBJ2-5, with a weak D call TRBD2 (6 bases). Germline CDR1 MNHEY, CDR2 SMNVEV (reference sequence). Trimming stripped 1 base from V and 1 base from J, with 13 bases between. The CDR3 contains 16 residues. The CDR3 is CASSLWGGSGQETQYF. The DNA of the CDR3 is TGTGCCAGCAGTTTATGGGGTGGTAGCGGCCAAGAGACCCAGTACTTC.

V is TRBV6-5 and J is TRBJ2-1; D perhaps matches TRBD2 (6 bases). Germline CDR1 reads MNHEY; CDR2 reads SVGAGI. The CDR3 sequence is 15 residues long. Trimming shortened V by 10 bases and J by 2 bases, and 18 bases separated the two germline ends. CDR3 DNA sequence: TGTGCCACCCTCCGCGGGGCGAACACCTACAATGAGCAGTTCTTC. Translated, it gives CATLRGANTYNEQFF.

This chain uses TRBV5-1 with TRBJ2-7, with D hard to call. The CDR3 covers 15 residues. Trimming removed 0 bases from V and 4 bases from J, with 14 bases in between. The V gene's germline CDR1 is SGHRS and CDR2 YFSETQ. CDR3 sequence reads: CASSLDFSSQYEQYF. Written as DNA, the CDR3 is TGCGCCAGCAGCTTGGACTTTTCCTCACAGTACGAGCAGTACTTC.

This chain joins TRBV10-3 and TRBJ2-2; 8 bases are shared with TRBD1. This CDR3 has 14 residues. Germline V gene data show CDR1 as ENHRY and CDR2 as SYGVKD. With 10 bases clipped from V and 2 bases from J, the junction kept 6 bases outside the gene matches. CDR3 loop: CATRQGPNTGELFF. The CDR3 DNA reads TGTGCCACTAGACAGGGGCCCAACACCGGGGAGCTGTTTTTT.

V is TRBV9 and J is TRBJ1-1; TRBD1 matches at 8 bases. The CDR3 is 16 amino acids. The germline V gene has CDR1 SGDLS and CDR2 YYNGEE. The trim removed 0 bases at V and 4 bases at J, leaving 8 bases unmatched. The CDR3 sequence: CASSVVPQGAGTEAFF. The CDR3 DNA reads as TGTGCCAGCAGCGTAGTCCCCCAGGGGGCGGGCACTGAAGCTTTCTTT.

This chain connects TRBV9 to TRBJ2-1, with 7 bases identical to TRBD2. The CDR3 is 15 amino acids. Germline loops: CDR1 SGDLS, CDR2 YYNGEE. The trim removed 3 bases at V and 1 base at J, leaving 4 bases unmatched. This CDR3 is CASSEASGSYNEQFF. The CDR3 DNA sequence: TGTGCCAGCAGCGAGGCTAGCGGTTCCTACAATGAGCAGTTCTTC.

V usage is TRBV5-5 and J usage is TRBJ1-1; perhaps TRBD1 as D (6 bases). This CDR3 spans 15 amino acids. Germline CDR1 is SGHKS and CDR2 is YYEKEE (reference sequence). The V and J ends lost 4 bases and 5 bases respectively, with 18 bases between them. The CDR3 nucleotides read TGTGCCAGCAGCCCTTACAGGGTTTCGGGTACTGAAGCTTTCTTT. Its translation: CASSPYRVSGTEAFF.

The CDR3 reads CASSPFTGTSAEAFF. The CDR3, as DNA: TGCGCCAGCAGCCCCTTTACAGGAACGTCAGCTGAAGCTTTCTTT. The chain employs TRBV4-3 and TRBJ1-1; D may be TRBD1 (5 bases). Trimming took off 4 bases at V and 6 bases at J, with 18 bases between the two ends. This CDR3 is built from 15 residues. CDR1 and CDR2 from the germline V gene are LGHNA and YSLEER.

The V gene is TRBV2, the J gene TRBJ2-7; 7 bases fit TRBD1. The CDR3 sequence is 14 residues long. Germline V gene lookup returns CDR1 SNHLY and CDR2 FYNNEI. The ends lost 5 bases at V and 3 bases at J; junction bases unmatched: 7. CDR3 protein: CASSFRGQSYEQYF. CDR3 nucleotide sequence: TGTGCCAGCAGTTTTAGGGGACAGAGCTACGAGCAGTACTTC.

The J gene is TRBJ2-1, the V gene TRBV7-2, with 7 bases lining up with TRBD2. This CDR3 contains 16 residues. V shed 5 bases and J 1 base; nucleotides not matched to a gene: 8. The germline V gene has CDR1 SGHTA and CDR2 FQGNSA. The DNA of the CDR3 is TGTGCCAGCAGCCCCCCGGGACTACCTTCCTACAATGAGCAGTTCTTC. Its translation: CASSPPGLPSYNEQFF.

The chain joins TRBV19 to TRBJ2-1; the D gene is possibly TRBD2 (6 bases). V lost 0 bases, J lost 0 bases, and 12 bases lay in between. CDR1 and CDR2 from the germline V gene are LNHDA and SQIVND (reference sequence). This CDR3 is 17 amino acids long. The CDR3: CASSIDGRRSSYNEQFF. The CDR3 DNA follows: TGTGCCAGTAGTATAGATGGGAGGAGAAGCTCCTACAATGAGCAGTTCTTC.

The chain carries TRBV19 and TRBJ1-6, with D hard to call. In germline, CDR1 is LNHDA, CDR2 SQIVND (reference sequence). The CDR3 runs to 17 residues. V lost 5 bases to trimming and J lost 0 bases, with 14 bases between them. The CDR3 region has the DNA TGTGCCAGTAGTCGACAAGGCGCTCGCTCCTATAATTCACCCCTCCACTTT. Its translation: CASSRQGARSYNSPLHF.

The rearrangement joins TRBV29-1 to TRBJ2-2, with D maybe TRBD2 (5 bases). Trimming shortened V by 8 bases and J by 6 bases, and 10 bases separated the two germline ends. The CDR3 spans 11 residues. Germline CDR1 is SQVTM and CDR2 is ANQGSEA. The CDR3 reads CSTEGSGELFF. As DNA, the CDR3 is TGCAGCACAGAGGGATCCGGGGAGCTGTTTTTT.

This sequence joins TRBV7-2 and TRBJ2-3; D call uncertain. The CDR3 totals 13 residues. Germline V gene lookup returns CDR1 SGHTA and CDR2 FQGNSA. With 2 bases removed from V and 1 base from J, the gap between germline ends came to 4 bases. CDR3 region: CASSLYGTDTQYF. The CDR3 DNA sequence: TGTGCCAGCAGCTTATATGGCACAGATACGCAGTATTTT.

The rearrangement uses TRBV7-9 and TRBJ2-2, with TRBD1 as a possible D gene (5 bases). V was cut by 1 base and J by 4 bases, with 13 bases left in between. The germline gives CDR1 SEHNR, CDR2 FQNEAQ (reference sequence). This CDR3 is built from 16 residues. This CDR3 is CASSLGWGGSTGELFF. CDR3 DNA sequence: TGTGCCAGCAGCTTAGGCTGGGGCGGCAGCACCGGGGAGCTGTTTTTT. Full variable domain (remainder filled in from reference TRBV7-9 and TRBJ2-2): DTGVSQNPRHKITKRGQNVTFRCDPISEHNRLYWYRQTLGQGPEFLTYFQNEAQLEKSRLLSDRFSAERPKGSFSTLEIQRTEQGDSAMYLCASSLGWGGSTGELFFGEGSRLTVL.